The entry that follows covers one TCR beta chain sequence. Authors' data handling: Amplification of reference gene primers provided the estimated nucleated cell counts. Some clones are missing from TCRdb's copy, which holds only in-frame ones; the method was immunoSEQ multiplex PCR. V, J and clone size are taken as reported in that table, and D and trimming were inferred from the DNA itself. The sample contains over 200,000 clones, 80% to 85% of which appear only once. This sample was taken from a study of blood T cell repertoires in COVID-19. In the study overall: Collection of acute and convalescent COVID-19 samples took place in the United States, Italy and Spain. The analysed material was cDNA or gDNA that came from T cells, B-cell-depleted T cells, or PBMCs.

CDR1 is MDHEN and CDR2 is SYDVKM in the germline V gene. The CDR3 extends over 11 amino acids. V was cut by 6 bases and J by 13 bases, with 13 bases left in between. Sequencing input: peripheral blood. The TCR sequence derives from a human donor in a cohort sampled during active COVID-19. The V and J genes are TRBV28 and TRBJ2-1, with D hard to call. The CDR3 nucleotides read TGTGCCAGCAGCCTCCGGGTGATTCAGTTCTTC. Translating gives CASSLRVIQFF.